This T cell receptor beta chain emerged from a study of blood T cell repertoires in COVID-19. Per the original data handling: Estimated nucleated cell counts came from reference gene primer amplification. TCRdb's copy holds only in-frame clones and misses some; the assay was immunoSEQ multiplex PCR. V, J and clone size reflect that table, while D and trimming were determined from the DNA. This sample carries approximately 250,000 clones, 65% to 85% of them seen once, and the ten largest clones take less than 2%. Sequences were obtained from peripheral blood. This TCR was sampled from a woman in her 40s who had recovered from COVID-19.

CDR3 loop: CASGLGLGGLNTEAFF. The DNA of the CDR3 is TGTGCTAGTGGTTTGGGATTGGGGGGGTTGAACACTGAAGCTTTCTTT. V usage is TRBV12-5 and J usage is TRBJ1-1, with a weak D call TRBD1 (5 bases). The V end was cut by 1 base, the J end by 0 bases, with 12 bases between. The CDR3 covers 16 residues. Germline assignment: CDR1 LGHNT and CDR2 FRNRAP.